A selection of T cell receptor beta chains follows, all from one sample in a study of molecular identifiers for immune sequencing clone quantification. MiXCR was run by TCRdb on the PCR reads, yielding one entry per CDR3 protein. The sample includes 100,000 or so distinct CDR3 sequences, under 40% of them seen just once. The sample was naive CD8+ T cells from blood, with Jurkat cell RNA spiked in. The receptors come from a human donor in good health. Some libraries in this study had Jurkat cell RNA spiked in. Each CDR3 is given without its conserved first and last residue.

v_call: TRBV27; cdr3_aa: ASSWQAGSRGCT
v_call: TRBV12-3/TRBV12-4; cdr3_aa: ASSPGQYSEAF
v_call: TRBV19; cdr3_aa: ASSHSREVAKNIQY
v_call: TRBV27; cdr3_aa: ASSSAGGVGYEQY
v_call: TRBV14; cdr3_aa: ASSQDLYDRGTGELF
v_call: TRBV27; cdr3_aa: ASSGTELYGYT
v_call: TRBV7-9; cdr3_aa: ASLRSNVGELF
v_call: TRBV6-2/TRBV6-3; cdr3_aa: ASSTLDRLYSNPPQH
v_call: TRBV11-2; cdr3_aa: ASSFYERY
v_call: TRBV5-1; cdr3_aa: ASSLFRGYTEAF
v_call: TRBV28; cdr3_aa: ASSHELPSTDTQY
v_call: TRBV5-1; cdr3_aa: ASSETTVFSGANVLT
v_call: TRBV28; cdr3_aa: ASSARTENTGELF
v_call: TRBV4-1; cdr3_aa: ASSQAGEYEQY
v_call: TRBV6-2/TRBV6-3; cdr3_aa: ASSSTGWQPQH
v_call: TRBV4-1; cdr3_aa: ASSPRGGLNQPQH
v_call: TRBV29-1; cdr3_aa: SVEVSLPNEQF
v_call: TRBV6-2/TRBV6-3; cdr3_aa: ASNWVSGNQPQH
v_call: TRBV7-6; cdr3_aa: ASSLAGGWDYNEQI
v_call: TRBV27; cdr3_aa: ASSFSGTLSSEAF
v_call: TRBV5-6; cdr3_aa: ASSLLQDEQF
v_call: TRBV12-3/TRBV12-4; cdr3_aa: ASSRAENIQY
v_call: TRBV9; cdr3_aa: ASSEEGLVLDTQY
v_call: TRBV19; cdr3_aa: ASSKASGANVLT
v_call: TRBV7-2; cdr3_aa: ASRTGQGFNSPLH
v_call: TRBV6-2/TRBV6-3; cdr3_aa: ASSYSMVGQPQH
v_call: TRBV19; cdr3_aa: ASSIGLSEAF
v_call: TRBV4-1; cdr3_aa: ASSGQTSTDTQY
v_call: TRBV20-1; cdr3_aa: SARDAGTDTQY
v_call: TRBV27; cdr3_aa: ASSLSPSSNQPQH
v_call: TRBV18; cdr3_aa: ASSTRDSSNQPQH
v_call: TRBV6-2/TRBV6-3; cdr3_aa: ASRDPHTNGQF
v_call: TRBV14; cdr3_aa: ASSQDVPVEQF
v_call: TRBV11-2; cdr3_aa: ASSYSGPGTQY
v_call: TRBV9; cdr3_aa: ASTGGQGRTDTQY
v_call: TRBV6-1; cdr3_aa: ASSELSGELF
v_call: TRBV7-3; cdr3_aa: ASSLIGGEAYNEQF
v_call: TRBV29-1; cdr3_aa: CAKDSTVTQY
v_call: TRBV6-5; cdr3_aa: ASSYRGTNEKLF
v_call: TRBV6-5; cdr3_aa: ASSYSRTSGGVKTQY
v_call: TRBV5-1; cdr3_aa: ASSFRDSDTQY
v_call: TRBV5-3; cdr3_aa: ASSKLGPQEPQY
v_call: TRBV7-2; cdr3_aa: ASTQTRNEQF
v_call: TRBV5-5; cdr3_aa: ASSTRPFYEQY
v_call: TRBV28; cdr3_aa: ASSSRAGTRYGGELF
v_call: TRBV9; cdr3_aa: ASSVGDSTGELF
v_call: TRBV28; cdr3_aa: ASSEIEAF
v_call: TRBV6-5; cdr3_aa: ASSFSGLVAETQY
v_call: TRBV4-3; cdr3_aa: ASSQDLIQETQY
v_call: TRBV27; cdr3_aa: ASGSGRALDTQY
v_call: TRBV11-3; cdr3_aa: ASSPGQESAETQY
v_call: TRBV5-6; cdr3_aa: ASTQGPYEQY
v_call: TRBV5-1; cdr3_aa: ASSPGFPRYGQPQH
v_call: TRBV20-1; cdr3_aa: SARWITDTQY